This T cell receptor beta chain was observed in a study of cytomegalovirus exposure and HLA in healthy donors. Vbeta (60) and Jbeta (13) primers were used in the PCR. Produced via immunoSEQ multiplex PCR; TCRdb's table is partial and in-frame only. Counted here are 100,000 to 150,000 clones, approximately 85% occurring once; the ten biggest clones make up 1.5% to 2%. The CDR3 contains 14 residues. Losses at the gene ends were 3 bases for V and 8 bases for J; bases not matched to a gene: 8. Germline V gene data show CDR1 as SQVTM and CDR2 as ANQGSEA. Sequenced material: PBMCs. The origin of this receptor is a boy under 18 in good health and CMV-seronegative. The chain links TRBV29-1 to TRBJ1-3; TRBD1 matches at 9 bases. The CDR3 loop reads CSVDTGTGRDTIYF. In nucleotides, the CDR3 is TGCAGCGTTGACACCGGGACAGGGCGGGACACCATATATTTT.